Described below is a single TCR beta chain sequence and its context. The specificity of this receptor is unknown. No base quality values were provided; no much bigger clone lies one nucleotide off. Library preparation employed the immunoSEQ multiplex PCR assay. This is the immuneACCESS table as TCRdb keeps it, with only in-frame sequences that have V and J called. A part of the clones is gone; compared with another copy, unresolved V genes explain less than half, and the rest is unexplained. Here the sample has 160,000 or so clones; about 94% occur a single time. The ten largest clones capture 0.68% of the sample. The entry originates in a study of control samples from healthy donors and cancer patients (dated by TCRdb to 2018 to 2021). CDR1 and CDR2 were assigned from the germline V gene (reference sequence) as LGHDT and YNNKEL. Taken from cysteine to phenylalanine, the CDR3 has 13 residues. Of all the DNA, just the CDR3 is kept, 39 bases in frame from base 1. Trimming costs V 4 bases and J 4 bases, and their ends lie 7 bases apart.

The clonotype comes from a woman aged 25 to 39 in good health. Sequencing input: blood. Here the chain combines TRBV3-1 (or the pseudogene TRBV3-2) and TRBJ2-2; the D gene is not confidently resolved. In nucleotide form, the sequence is TGTGCCAGCAGCCCCGGAACCACCGGGGAGCTGTTTTTT. Its protein is CASSPGTTGELFF.